This TCR beta chain was retrieved from a study of blood T cell repertoires in COVID-19. The wider study: Material from acute and convalescent COVID-19 was sourced from the United States, Italy and Spain. T cells, B-cell-depleted T cells, or PBMCs provided the cDNA or gDNA that served as material.

In the authors' workflow: Researchers report that nucleated cell counts were estimated from reference gene primer amplification. The assay was immunoSEQ multiplex PCR, and TCRdb's table has in-frame clones only and misses some. D and trimming were read from the DNA, whereas the V and J calls and clone size are those reported in that table. The sample records roughly 250,000 clones, approximately 86% being singletons. Cohort allocation depended upon clinical history that participants reported. The CDR3 is made up of 11 amino acids. Germline CDR1 is GTSNPN and CDR2 is SVGIG (reference sequence). V lost 3 bases to trimming and J lost 1 base, with 4 bases between them.

This TCR was recovered from a woman in her forties or fifties who had recovered from COVID-19. The chain links TRBV30 to TRBJ2-7, with D unresolved. The sequencing input was PBMCs or T cells enriched from blood (not recorded which). The DNA of the CDR3 is TGTGCCTGGAGGCGATCCTACGAGCAGTACTTC. Translation gives CAWRRSYEQYF. The whole variable domain, filled in from reference TRBV30 and TRBJ2-7, reads SQTIHQWPATLVQPVGSPLSLECTVEGTSNPNLYWYRQAAGRGLQLLFYSVGIGQISSEVPQNLSASRPQDRQFILSSKKLLLSDSGFYLCAWRRSYEQYFGPGTRLTVT.